A single sample gave rise to the 24 T cell receptor beta chains below, sequenced in a study of blood T cells in healthy people across ages. Together with a sample-barcoded 5' primer, a J-beta primer mix was included in a second PCR lasting about 7 to 11 cycles. TCRdb redid the calling of the 5' RACE reads with MiXCR, one entry per CDR3 protein. The data hold 1.5 million to 2 million distinct CDR3 sequences, with less than 50% observed a single time. Input material: blood. The receptors were sampled from a woman between 40 and 55 years old in good health.

CDR3: CASSLWGRESSYNEQYF. The DNA of the CDR3 is TGTGCCAGCAGCTTATGGGGGAGGGAAAGCTCCTACAATGAGCAGTACTTC. This chain connects TRBV7-8 to TRBJ2-1; 7 nucleotides agree with TRBD2. The DNA end is more similar to TRBJ2-7, so the J call may be wrong. CDR1 is SGHVS, CDR2 FQNEAQ, per germline. The CDR3 spans 17 residues.

This clonotype occurred many times. The rearrangement links TRBV28 to TRBJ2-3; weak D call: TRBD2 (6 bases). Germline V gives CDR1 MDHEN, CDR2 SYDVKM. This CDR3 contains 11 residues. V lost 9 bases and J 6 bases, leaving 10 bases between the germline ends. The CDR3 region is CASSGRDTQYF. CDR3 nucleotide sequence: TGTGCCAGTAGCGGACGGGATACGCAGTATTTT.

This clonotype was counted a few times. This chain connects TRBV7-2 to TRBJ2-6; TRBD1 might be the D (6 bases). The CDR3 loop spans 13 amino acids. V lost 4 bases and J lost 18, with 19 bases in between. The V gene's germline CDR1 is SGHTA and CDR2 FQGNSA. The CDR3 nucleotides are TGTGCCAGCAGCTCCAGACAGGACGGGCCGTGGACTTTC. As protein: CASSSRQDGPWTF.

Here the CDR3 reads CASSQRQEPSYGYTF. The CDR3 DNA reads as TGTGCCAGCAGTCAGCGACAGGAACCCAGCTATGGCTACACCTTC. V gene TRBV12-3 or TRBV12-4 combines with J gene TRBJ1-2, with a tentative D call TRBD1 (6 bases). This CDR3 has 15 amino acids. Trimming stripped 5 bases from V and 4 bases from J, with 17 bases between.

This sequence joins TRBV4-1 and TRBJ1-4, with TRBD1 as a possible D gene (5 bases). The V end lost 3 bases, the J end lost 0 bases, and 8 bases lay between the germline ends. CDR1 and CDR2 (germline): MGHRA, YSYEKL. The CDR3 is 15 amino acids. CDR3 sequence: CASSHKQATNEKLFF. CDR3 coding DNA: TGCGCCAGCAGCCACAAACAGGCAACTAATGAAAAACTGTTTTTT.

This chain joins TRBV25-1 and TRBJ1-4, with D maybe TRBD1 (5 bases). The germline CDR1 and CDR2 sequences are MGHDK and SYGVNS. V gave up 4 bases and J gave up 5 bases, with 17 bases separating them. This CDR3 is built from 16 residues. CDR3 in amino acids: CASSAFTGTSNEKLFF. The CDR3 DNA reads TGTGCCAGCAGTGCCTTCACCGGGACTAGCAATGAAAAACTGTTTTTT.

The genes are TRBV20-1 and TRBJ2-5; possible D gene TRBD1, 6 bases. The germline CDR1 and CDR2 sequences are DFQATT and SNEGSKA (reference sequence). V was shortened by 8 bases and J by 0 bases, with 13 bases between the two germline ends. The CDR3 spans 13 residues. CDR3 bases: TGCAGTCCACTCGGGACAAACCAAGAGACCCAGTACTTC. Translation gives CSPLGTNQETQYF.

A few counts support this clonotype. This sequence joins TRBV4-2 and TRBJ2-5; 9 bases line up with TRBD2. From germline, CDR1 is LGHNA and CDR2 YNFKEQ. CDR3 length: 15 residues. Germline trimming cut 3 bases from V and 4 bases from J; bases unmatched to any gene: 6. In nucleotides, the CDR3 is TGTGCCAGCAGCCAGGCGGGGGGGCCTCGAGAGACCCAGTACTTC. It codes for CASSQAGGPRETQYF.

The chain joins TRBV5-1 to TRBJ1-1, with 7 bases that match TRBD1. CDR3 length equals 14 residues. Trimming at V came to 4 bases and at J to 7 bases, leaving 10 bases not matched to a gene. The germline gives CDR1 SGHRS, CDR2 YFSETQ. CDR3 in amino acids: CASSPGRQGVEAFF. The CDR3 DNA sequence: TGCGCCAGCAGCCCAGGAAGGCAGGGGGTTGAAGCTTTCTTT.

The rearrangement uses TRBV12-3 or TRBV12-4 and TRBJ2-7; TRBD1 is a possible D gene (6 bases). The V gene lost 2 bases and the J gene lost 3 bases, with 17 bases spanning the gap. The CDR3 sequence is 16 residues long. Here the CDR3 DNA reads TGTGCCAGCAGTTTAACCGCAGGGGTATGGGGCTACGAGCAGTACTTC. It specifies CASSLTAGVWGYEQYF.

This chain links TRBV6-1 with TRBJ1-4, with TRBD1 matching over 7 bases. Germline V CDR1 and CDR2: MNHNS, SASEGT. CDR3 length: 12 residues. V shed 7 bases, J shed 7 bases, and the junction held 3 bases outside the gene matches. The CDR3 region is CASIQGSEKLFF. The CDR3 region has the DNA TGTGCCAGCATACAGGGGAGTGAAAAACTGTTTTTT.

The chain is built from TRBV5-1 and TRBJ2-3, with D possibly being TRBD1 (6 bases). Per the germline V gene, CDR1 is SGHRS and CDR2 is YFSETQ. The V and J ends lost 7 bases and 4 bases respectively, with 13 bases between them. The CDR3 loop spans 13 amino acids. For the CDR3, the DNA is TGCGCCAGCGCGGTCACAGGGTCAGATACGCAGTATTTT. It codes for CASAVTGSDTQYF.

This rearrangement joins TRBV13 to TRBJ2-4; a possible D gene is TRBD2 (7 bases). V dropped 5 bases and J dropped 3 bases, with 23 bases sitting between them. CDR3 length: 18 residues. CDR1 is PRHDT, CDR2 FYEKMQ, per germline (reference sequence). The CDR3 DNA reads TGTGCCAGCAGCGAGAGACTAGTGGGGGGGCGCGGCAAAAACATTCAGTACTTC. This sequence encodes CASSERLVGGRGKNIQYF.

The CDR3 loop is CAIRRAGGGADTQYF. The CDR3 coding sequence is TGTGCCATCAGAAGAGCGGGGGGCGGGGCAGATACGCAGTATTTT. V and J are TRBV10-3 and TRBJ2-3; 9 bases align to TRBD2. This CDR3 contains 15 residues. The trim removed 6 bases at V and 4 bases at J, leaving 8 bases unmatched. The germline CDR1 and CDR2 sequences are ENHRY and SYGVKD.

The chain recombines TRBV4-2 with TRBJ1-2; no firm D call. The CDR3 covers 16 residues. Germline V gives CDR1 LGHNA, CDR2 YNFKEQ. V was trimmed by 0 bases and J by 0 bases, leaving 11 bases between them. DNA for the CDR3: TGTGCCAGCAGCCAAGATCTCATAGGGACTAACTATGGCTACACCTTC. Translation gives CASSQDLIGTNYGYTF.

The chain uses TRBV14 and TRBJ2-1, with 9 bases aligning to TRBD2. The CDR3 spans 17 residues. CDR1 is SGHDN and CDR2 is FVKESK in the germline V gene. Trimming took 3 bases from V and 2 from J; bases not matched to a gene: 8. The CDR3 region is CASSQLGLAFPYNEQFF. Here the CDR3 DNA reads TGTGCCAGCAGCCAGTTGGGACTAGCCTTTCCCTACAATGAGCAGTTCTTC.

The table lists this clonotype with many counts. The genes are TRBV4-3 and TRBJ2-3, with a weak D call TRBD2 (6 bases). Per germline, CDR1 LGHNA and CDR2 YSLEER. The CDR3 totals 13 residues. The V gene lost 4 bases and the J gene lost 5 bases, with 10 bases spanning the gap. The CDR3 spells CASSPRGGDTQYF. CDR3 nucleotide sequence: TGCGCCAGCAGCCCCCGGGGAGGAGATACGCAGTATTTT.

This clonotype was recorded a few times. This chain uses TRBV6-1 with TRBJ2-5, with no clear D. CDR3 size: 13 residues. The germline V gene has CDR1 MNHNS and CDR2 SASEGT. Trimming removed 2 bases at V and 0 bases at J, with 4 bases between. CDR3 loop: CASSEPNQETQYF. CDR3 DNA sequence: TGTGCCAGCAGTGAACCCAACCAAGAGACCCAGTACTTC.

V is TRBV20-1 and J is TRBJ2-5; TRBD2 matches 9 bases. This CDR3 has 15 amino acids. J lost 3 bases, V lost 1 base, and 6 bases had no gene match. CDR1 is DFQATT and CDR2 is SNEGSKA in the germline V gene (reference sequence). The CDR3 nucleotides read TGCAGTGCTAGAGGTTTGACTAGCGGAGAAGAGACCCAGTACTTC. Amino acid sequence: CSARGLTSGEETQYF.

This chain uses TRBV5-1 with TRBJ2-3; D is possibly TRBD2 (6 bases). This CDR3 comprises 15 residues. Looked up from germline, CDR1 is SGHRS and CDR2 is YFSETQ. Trimming took 0 bases from V and 6 from J, leaving 14 bases between them. CDR3 residues: CASSLEPSAFDTQYF. CDR3 nucleotide sequence: TGCGCCAGCAGCTTGGAGCCTAGCGCTTTTGATACGCAGTATTTT.

This clonotype was counted only a few times. This rearrangement joins TRBV6-5 to TRBJ2-7; D perhaps matches TRBD1 (6 bases). The germline V gene encodes CDR1 MNHEY and CDR2 SVGAGI. The V end was cut by 6 bases, the J end by 7 bases, with 19 bases between. The CDR3 contains 14 residues. The CDR3 DNA is TGTGCCAGCAGCCGAGCCGAACAGGGAATGGAGCAGTACTTC. Translating it yields CASSRAEQGMEQYF.

The rearrangement links TRBV4-3 to TRBJ2-1; 9 positions match TRBD2. Germline CDR1 is LGHNA and CDR2 is YSLEER. The trim removed 1 base at V and 15 bases at J, leaving 19 bases unmatched. The length of the CDR3 is 17 residues. The CDR3 region is CASSQAHPGTSYNVRFF. CDR3 nucleotide sequence: TGCGCCAGCAGCCAAGCCCACCCCGGGACTAGCTACAATGTGCGGTTCTTC.

This sequence joins TRBV9 and TRBJ2-6; 9 bases agree with TRBD1. Germline-derived CDR1 and CDR2 are SGDLS and YYNGEE. This CDR3 has 20 residues. J lost 2 bases, V lost 4 bases, and 16 bases had no gene match. The CDR3 bases are TGTGCCAGCAGCCCCCTCGTGGGGCACAGGGGGCTTACTGGGGCCAACGTCCTGACTTTC. Translating it yields CASSPLVGHRGLTGANVLTF.

Written as DNA, the CDR3 is TGTGCCAGCAGCTCCCCAGGGGGCGGATGGTTGGCGAGCTACACCTTC. Translation: CASSSPGGGWLASYTF. The V and J genes are TRBV7-9 and TRBJ1-2, with TRBD1 matching over 8 bases. Germline assignment: CDR1 SEHNR and CDR2 FQNEAQ (reference sequence). The CDR3 is 16 residues long. Trimming cost V 4 bases and J 9 bases; bases outside gene matches: 16. The whole variable domain, filled in from reference TRBV7-9 and TRBJ1-2, reads DTGVSQNPRHKITKRGQNVTFRCDPISEHNRLYWYRQTLGQGPEFLTYFQNEAQLEKSRLLSDRFSAERPKGSFSTLEIQRTEQGDSAMYLCASSSPGGGWLASYTFGSGTRLTVV.